This TCR beta chain was sequenced during a study of response to subunit inactivated influenza vaccine. TCRdb re-analysed the RT-PCR reads in MiXCR, keeping a single row per CDR3 protein. The table shows around 580,000 distinct CDR3 sequences, with 14% occurring only once. CDR1 is LGHNA, CDR2 YNFKEQ, per germline. Trimming left V 0 bases short and J 8 bases short, with 9 bases between. The CDR3 loop spans 13 amino acids. Study conclusions and caveats: New T cells are recruited in small numbers by each seasonal influenza vaccination, according to the authors' suggestion.

This clonotype was recorded only once. As yet, its antigen is unknown. V and J are TRBV4-2 and TRBJ2-3, with D perhaps matching TRBD2 (5 bases). The TCR originated in a man in his forties or fifties who received an inactivated influenza vaccine. The sample here was PBMCs from blood, taken about 12 days after vaccination. The CDR3 bases are TGTGCCAGCAGCCAAGATTGGACTGGTACGCAGTATTTT. Its protein is CASSQDWTGTQYF.